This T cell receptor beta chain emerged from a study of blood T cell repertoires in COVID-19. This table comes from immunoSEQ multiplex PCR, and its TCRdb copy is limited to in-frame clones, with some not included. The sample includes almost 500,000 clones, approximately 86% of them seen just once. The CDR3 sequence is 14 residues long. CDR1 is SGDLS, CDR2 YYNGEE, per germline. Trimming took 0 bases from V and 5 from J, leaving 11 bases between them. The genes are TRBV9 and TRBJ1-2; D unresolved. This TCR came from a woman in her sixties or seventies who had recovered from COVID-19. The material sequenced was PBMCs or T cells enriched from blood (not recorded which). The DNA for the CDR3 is TGTGCCAGCAGCGTAGCGGGGAGTCCTTATGGCTACACCTTC. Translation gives CASSVAGSPYGYTF.